This T cell receptor (beta chain) was found in a study of cytomegalovirus exposure and HLA in healthy donors. Findings and caveats of the study: The study designated fewer than 200 TCR beta chains cytomegalovirus-associated. In the analysis, some V segments, TRBV6-2 and TRBV6-3 included, were excluded as indistinguishable. Later on, a genetic analysis was performed. It linked a missense variant in DCLRE1C with V- and J-gene trimming of TCR beta. Cytomegalovirus status was reportedly diagnosed by the classifier with high specificity and sensitivity.

To note about this clone: What it binds is not known.

PCR involved 60 Vbeta and 13 Jbeta primers. Sequencing was performed with immunoSEQ multiplex PCR; in TCRdb, only in-frame clones are kept and a portion is missing. The data show under 200,000 clones, 80% to 90% seen once. The V end was cut by 4 bases, the J end by 4 bases, with 17 bases between. CDR1 SGHTS and CDR2 YDEGEE come from the germline V gene. The CDR3 has 15 residues. V usage is TRBV5-8 and J usage is TRBJ1-2; D perhaps matches TRBD1 (5 bases). Source material: PBMCs. This sequence was found in a man aged 18 to 29 in good health and CMV-seropositive. CDR3 loop: CASSGGAYSGYGYTF. The DNA of the CDR3 is TGTGCCAGCAGCGGTGGGGCCTACAGTGGCTATGGCTACACCTTC. Drawing the rest from reference TRBV5-8 and TRBJ1-2, the complete variable domain is EAGVTQSPTHLIKTRGQQATLRCSPISGHTSVYWYQQALGLGLQFLLWYDEGEERNRGNFPPRFSGRQFPNYSSELNVNALELEDSALYLCASSGGAYSGYGYTFGSGTRLTVV.